The T cell receptor beta chain described here comes from a study of blood T cells in healthy people across ages. There are many counts of this clonotype. The antigen is not known. Each donor was a healthy Caucasian individual from Russia, aged roughly 6 to 90. The study, taken as a whole, reports: Nothing was known about donor CMV status, and this possibly confounded expanded clonotype changes.

For the second PCR, which ran for about 7 to 11 cycles, a sample-barcoded 5' primer and a J-beta primer mix were used. Each of the cDNA molecules was tagged by a template-switch adaptor with 12 random nucleotides. TCRdb passed the 5' RACE reads through MiXCR, listing each CDR3 protein once. The repertoire holds about 730,000 distinct CDR3 sequences, with roughly 41% as singletons. This sequence was found in a woman aged 55-75 years in good health. Sequences were obtained from blood.

The CDR3 sequence is CASSPGRPSTDTQYF. Written as DNA, the CDR3 is TGCGCCAGCAGCCCGGGACGGCCTAGCACAGATACGCAGTATTTT. The V and J genes are TRBV5-1 and TRBJ2-3; tentatively, D is TRBD1 or TRBD2 (5 bases each). CDR1 SGHRS and CDR2 YFSETQ come from the germline V gene. The CDR3 loop spans 15 amino acids. Trimming took off 4 bases at V and 0 bases at J, with 12 bases between the two ends.